This T cell receptor (beta chain) was obtained from a study of T cells after yellow fever vaccination. As TCR cDNA was made by 5'RACE template switching, a universal primer site and UMIs were added. TCRdb analysed the 5' RACE reads with MiXCR anew, one entry per CDR3 protein. The sample has a few hundred thousand distinct CDR3 sequences, roughly 7.5% seen once; the top ten hold around 17%. Whole-study findings and limits: A weaker but faster secondary response was observed, peaking on day 5 versus 15.

Regarding this clonotype: The antigen remains unidentified.

This CDR3 has 15 residues. V lost 1 base to trimming and J lost 4 bases; unmatched junction nucleotides: 2. CDR1 SGHVS and CDR2 FNYEAQ come from the germline V gene. The genes are TRBV7-6 and TRBJ2-2; TRBD1 matches 8 bases. The specimen was PBMCs, collected about 49 days after the first yellow fever vaccination. The receptor comes from a man younger than 30 who received the YFV17D yellow fever vaccine. The DNA for the CDR3 is TGTGCCAGCAGCTTAGAACAGGGGGGCACCGGGGAGCTGTTTTTT. This sequence encodes CASSLEQGGTGELFF.